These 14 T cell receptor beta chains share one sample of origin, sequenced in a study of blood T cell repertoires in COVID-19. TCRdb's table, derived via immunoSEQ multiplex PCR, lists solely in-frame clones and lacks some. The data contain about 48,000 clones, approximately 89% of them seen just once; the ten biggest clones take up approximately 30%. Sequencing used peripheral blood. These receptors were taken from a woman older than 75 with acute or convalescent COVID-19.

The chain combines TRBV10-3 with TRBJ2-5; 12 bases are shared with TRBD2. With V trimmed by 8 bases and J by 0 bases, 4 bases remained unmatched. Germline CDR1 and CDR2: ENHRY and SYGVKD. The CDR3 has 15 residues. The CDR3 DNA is TGTGCCATCCGTTCTAGCGGGGGGGACCAAGAGACCCAGTACTTC. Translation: CAIRSSGGDQETQYF.

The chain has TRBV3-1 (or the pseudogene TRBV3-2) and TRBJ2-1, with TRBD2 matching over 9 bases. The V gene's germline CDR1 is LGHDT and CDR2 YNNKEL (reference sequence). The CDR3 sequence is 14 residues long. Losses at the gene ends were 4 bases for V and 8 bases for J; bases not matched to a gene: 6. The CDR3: CASSRGLAWHEQFF. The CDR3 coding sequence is TGTGCCAGCAGCCGGGGACTAGCCTGGCATGAGCAGTTCTTC.

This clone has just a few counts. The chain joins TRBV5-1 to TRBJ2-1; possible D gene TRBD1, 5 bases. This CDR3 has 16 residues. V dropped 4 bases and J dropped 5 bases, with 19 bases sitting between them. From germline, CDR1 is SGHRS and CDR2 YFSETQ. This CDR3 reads CASSADGHPANNEQFF. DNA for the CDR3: TGCGCCAGCAGCGCCGACGGACACCCAGCCAACAATGAGCAGTTCTTC. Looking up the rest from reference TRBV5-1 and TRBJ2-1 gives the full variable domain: KAGVTQTPRYLIKTRGQQVTLSCSPISGHRSVSWYQQTPGQGLQFLFEYFSETQRNKGNFPGRFSGRQFSNSRSEMNVSTLELGDSALYLCASSADGHPANNEQFFGPGTRLTVL.

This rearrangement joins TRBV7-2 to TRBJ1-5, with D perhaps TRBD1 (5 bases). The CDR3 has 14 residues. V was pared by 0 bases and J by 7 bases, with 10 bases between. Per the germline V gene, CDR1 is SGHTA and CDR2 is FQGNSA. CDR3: CASSLALGGQPQHF. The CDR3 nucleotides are TGTGCCAGCAGCTTAGCGCTCGGGGGACAGCCCCAGCATTTT.

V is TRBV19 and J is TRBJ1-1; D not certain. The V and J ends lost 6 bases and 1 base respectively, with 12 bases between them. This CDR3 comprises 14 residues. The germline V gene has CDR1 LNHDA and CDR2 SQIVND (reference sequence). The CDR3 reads CASRITGQNTEAFF. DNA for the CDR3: TGTGCCAGTAGGATAACGGGTCAGAACACTGAAGCTTTCTTT.

The CDR3, as DNA: TGTGCCAGCAGCTCCCGTGGAAACACCATATATTTT. It yields the protein CASSSRGNTIYF. This chain joins TRBV7-9 and TRBJ1-3, with D unresolved. V lost 4 bases and J lost 3, with 4 bases in between. Germline lookup yields CDR1 SEHNR and CDR2 FQNEAQ (reference sequence). This CDR3 has 12 residues.

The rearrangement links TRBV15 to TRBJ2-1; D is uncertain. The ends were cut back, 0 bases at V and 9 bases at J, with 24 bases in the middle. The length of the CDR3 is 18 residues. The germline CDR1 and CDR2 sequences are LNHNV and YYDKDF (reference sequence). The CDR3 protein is CATSRDIGGVGILGEQFF. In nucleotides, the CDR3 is TGTGCCACCAGCAGAGATATTGGCGGAGTTGGTATCCTAGGTGAGCAGTTCTTC.

CDR3 amino acids: CASSGVAGGVSNEQFF. The CDR3 bases are TGTGCCAGCAGTGGAGTGGCGGGGGGAGTTAGCAATGAGCAGTTCTTC. This chain links TRBV6-1 with TRBJ2-1; 8 bases fit TRBD2. The germline gives CDR1 MNHNS, CDR2 SASEGT. The CDR3 contains 16 residues. Trimming took 4 bases from V and 6 from J; bases not matched to a gene: 11.

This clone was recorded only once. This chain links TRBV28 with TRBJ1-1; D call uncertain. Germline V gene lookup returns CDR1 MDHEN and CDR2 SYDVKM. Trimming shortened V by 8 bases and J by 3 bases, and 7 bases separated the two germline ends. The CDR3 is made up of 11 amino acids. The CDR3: CASGEYTEAFF. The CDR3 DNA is TGTGCCAGCGGGGAGTACACTGAAGCTTTCTTT.

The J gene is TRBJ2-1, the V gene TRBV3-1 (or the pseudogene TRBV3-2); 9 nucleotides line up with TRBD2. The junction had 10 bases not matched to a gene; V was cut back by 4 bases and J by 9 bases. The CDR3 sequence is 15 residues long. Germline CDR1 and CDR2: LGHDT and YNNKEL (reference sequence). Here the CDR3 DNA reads TGTGCCAGCAGCCCGCTAGCGGGGTCGACGCTTGAGCAGTTCTTC. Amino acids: CASSPLAGSTLEQFF.

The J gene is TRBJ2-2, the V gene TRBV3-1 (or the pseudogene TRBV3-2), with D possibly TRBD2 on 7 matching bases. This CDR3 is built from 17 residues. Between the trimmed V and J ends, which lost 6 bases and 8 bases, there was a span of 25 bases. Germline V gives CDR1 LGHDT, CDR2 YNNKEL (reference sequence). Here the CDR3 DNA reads TGTGCCAGCAGAACGGGGGGCGCACAAATAGGGGCAGGGGAGCTGTTTTTT. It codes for CASRTGGAQIGAGELFF.

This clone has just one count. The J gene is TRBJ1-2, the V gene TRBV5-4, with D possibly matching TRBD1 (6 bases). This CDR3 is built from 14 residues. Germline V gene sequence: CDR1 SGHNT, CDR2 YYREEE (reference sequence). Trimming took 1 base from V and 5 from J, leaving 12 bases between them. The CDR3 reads CASSLRGNGYGYTF. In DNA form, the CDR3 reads TGTGCCAGCAGCTTGAGGGGGAATGGGTATGGCTACACCTTC.

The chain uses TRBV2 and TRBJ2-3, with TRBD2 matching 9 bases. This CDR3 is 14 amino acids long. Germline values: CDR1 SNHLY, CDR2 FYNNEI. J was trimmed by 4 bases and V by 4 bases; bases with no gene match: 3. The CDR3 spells CASSGGLAPDTQYF. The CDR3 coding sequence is TGTGCCAGCAGTGGGGGACTAGCCCCAGATACGCAGTATTTT.

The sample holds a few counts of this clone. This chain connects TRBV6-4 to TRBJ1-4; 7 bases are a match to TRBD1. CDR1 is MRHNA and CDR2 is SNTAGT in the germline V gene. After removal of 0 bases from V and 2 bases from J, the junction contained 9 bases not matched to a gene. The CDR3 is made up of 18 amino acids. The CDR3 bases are TGTGCCAGCAGTGACTCTAAGGGGACAGCGATTACTAATGAAAAACTGTTTTTT. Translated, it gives CASSDSKGTAITNEKLFF.